This entry is about one T cell receptor beta chain. Sequencing libraries for TCR beta were prepared with iRepertoire HTBI primers and Arm-PCR of CDR3 regions. TCRdb fed the multiplex PCR reads into MiXCR, producing one record per CDR3 protein. The data contain 530,000 or so distinct CDR3 sequences, less than 15% of them singletons. These data are taken from a study of regulatory T cells in long-lasting Graves disease. The trim removed 1 base at V and 7 bases at J, leaving 5 bases unmatched. Germline assignment: CDR1 SGHRS and CDR2 YFSETQ. The CDR3 contains 15 residues. The sample's time point: newly diagnosed GD, antithyroid drugs for less than 3 months. The TCR library was prepared using RNA isolated from PBMCs. This same sample was also part of a study on T cells in Graves' hyperthyroidism and ophthalmopathy.

The sequenced sample was peripheral blood mononuclear cells (PBMCs), obtained at new diagnosis, from a patient treated with antithyroid drugs. The rearrangement joins TRBV5-1 to TRBJ2-1; 10 nucleotides align to TRBD2. The receptor comes from a young man with Graves disease. CDR3 loop: CASSLRVAGGNEQFF. Here the CDR3 DNA reads TGCGCCAGCAGCTTGAGGGTAGCGGGAGGTAATGAGCAGTTCTTC.